Listed below are T cell receptor beta chains from one sample, sequenced in a study of graft-versus-host responses after intestinal transplantation. What these receptors recognize is not known. Using immunoSEQ multiplex PCR, the repertoire was profiled, and TCRdb retains in-frame clones only, with some absent. The table shows more than 100,000 clones, with approximately 94% occurring only once. The source material was unstimulated CD8+ T cells sorted from spleen or lymph node cells, sampled before intestinal transplant. The origin of the receptors is a human donor who received an intestinal transplant. CDR3s include the opening cysteine and the closing phenylalanine or tryptophan. The D gene is left open where the match is weak. A clone size is listed for some rows: how often the clone was seen (once, few, many), or a class if it is expanded.

v_call,cdr3_length,j_call,clone_size,d_call,cdr3_aa,cdr3_nt
TRBV7-6,17,TRBJ1-6,-,-,CASSLGGPSSYNSPLHF,TGTGCCAGCAGCTTAGGGGGGCCGAGCTCCTATAATTCACCCCTCCACTTT
TRBV23-1,18,TRBJ2-2,-,-,CASSQRVRGRLSTGELFF,TGCGCCAGCAGTCAAAGGGTGCGGGGGCGTTTAAGCACCGGGGAGCTGTTTTTT
TRBV5-4,13,TRBJ1-1,-,-,CASSLGGVGEAFF,TGTGCCAGCAGCTTGGGGGGGGTGGGGGAAGCTTTCTTT
TRBV9,15,TRBJ1-3,-,-,CASSADTYSGNTIYF,TGTGCCAGCAGCGCGGACACTTACTCTGGAAACACCATATATTTT
TRBV4-1,15,TRBJ1-2,-,TRBD1,CASSEWTGAGHGYTF,TGCGCCAGCAGCGAATGGACAGGGGCAGGACATGGCTACACCTTC
TRBV29-1,11,TRBJ1-2,-,-,CSVRVDYGYTF,TGCAGCGTCAGGGTAGACTATGGCTACACCTTC
TRBV13,15,TRBJ2-7,-,TRBD2,CASSPAGESSYEQYF,TGTGCCAGCAGCCCCGCGGGAGAAAGCTCCTACGAGCAGTACTTC
TRBV23-1,14,TRBJ2-7,-,-,CSIGLFDSSYEQYF,TGTTCGATAGGCCTTTTCGATTCGTCCTACGAGCAGTACTTC
TRBV19,13,TRBJ1-1,-,-,CASSIVAGSEAFF,TGTGCCAGTAGTATCGTAGCAGGGTCTGAAGCTTTCTTT
TRBV7-6,11,TRBJ2-1,-,-,CASSSLNEQFF,TGTGCCAGCAGCTCTCTTAATGAGCAGTTCTTC
TRBV19,13,TRBJ2-5,-,-,CASRGDFQETQYF,TGTGCCAGTAGGGGGGACTTCCAAGAGACCCAGTACTTC
TRBV5-1,13,TRBJ2-1,-,TRBD1,CASRDRGLSEQFF,TGCGCCAGTCGGGACAGGGGGCTTAGTGAGCAGTTCTTC
TRBV7-9,13,TRBJ2-1,-,TRBD2,CASPGTSNNEQFF,TGTGCCAGCCCCGGGACTAGCAATAATGAGCAGTTCTTC
TRBV18,16,TRBJ2-3,-,-,CASSPRFEGNTDTQYF,TGTGCCAGCTCACCGCGGTTCGAGGGAAACACAGATACGCAGTATTTT
TRBV5-6,16,TRBJ2-5,-,-,CASSLAIRSPWETQYF,TGTGCCAGCAGCTTGGCGATTAGGTCCCCCTGGGAGACCCAGTACTTC
TRBV9,14,TRBJ1-2,-,-,CASSHSDIFNGYTF,TGTGCCAGCAGCCATTCGGACATATTTAATGGCTACACCTTC
TRBV13,14,TRBJ1-4,-,-,CASSSLNGGEKLFF,TGTGCCAGCAGCTCACTCAATGGGGGTGAAAAACTGTTTTTT
TRBV10-1,16,TRBJ2-1,-,TRBD2,CASSETSGGEGSEQFF,TGCGCCAGCAGCGAAACTAGCGGGGGGGAGGGAAGTGAGCAGTTCTTC
TRBV30,14,TRBJ2-5,-,TRBD2,CAWSDEAGGETQYF,TGTGCCTGGAGTGACGAAGCGGGGGGGGAGACCCAGTACTTC
TRBV7-8,13,TRBJ1-2,-,-,CASSFGANYGYTF,TGTGCCAGCAGCTTCGGGGCTAACTATGGCTACACCTTC
TRBV6-6,14,TRBJ1-5,once,-,CASCDGAGDQPQHF,TGTGCCAGTTGTGACGGGGCAGGGGATCAGCCCCAGCATTTT
TRBV5-1,14,TRBJ1-1,-,-,CASSLFAENTEAFF,TGCGCCAGCAGCTTGTTCGCCGAGAACACTGAAGCTTTCTTT
TRBV5-1,12,TRBJ2-1,once,-,CATGGVNNEQFF,TGCGCCACTGGAGGCGTTAACAATGAGCAGTTCTTC
TRBV11-2,15,TRBJ2-7,-,-,CASSSPVVQVYEQYF,TGTGCCAGCAGCTCCCCGGTCGTACAGGTCTACGAGCAGTACTTC
TRBV6-5,11,TRBJ2-1,-,-,CASSLGNEQFF,TGTGCCAGCAGTTTAGGCAATGAGCAGTTCTTC
TRBV4-1,15,TRBJ2-7,-,TRBD1,CASKPAEGASYEQYF,TGCGCCAGCAAGCCAGCAGAGGGGGCGTCCTACGAGCAGTACTTC
TRBV6-5,13,TRBJ1-1,-,-,CASKHRPDTEAFF,TGTGCCAGCAAACACAGACCCGACACTGAAGCTTTCTTT
TRBV4-1,14,TRBJ2-1,-,-,CASSDPGSLDEQFF,TGCGCCAGCAGCGACCCGGGAAGCCTCGATGAGCAGTTCTTC
TRBV11-1,13,TRBJ2-1,-,-,CASSLAGGNEQFF,TGTGCCAGCAGCTTAGCAGGAGGCAATGAGCAGTTCTTC
TRBV30,15,TRBJ2-3,once,TRBD1,CAWSWGQGSTDTQYF,TGTGCCTGGAGCTGGGGACAGGGAAGCACAGATACGCAGTATTTT
TRBV5-4,18,TRBJ2-1,-,TRBD2,CASSFIGGGILGVGEQFF,TGTGCCAGCAGCTTCATCGGGGGGGGGATCTTAGGGGTAGGTGAGCAGTTCTTC
TRBV10-3,16,TRBJ2-1,-,TRBD2,CAIRETSGGPYNEQFF,TGTGCCATCAGGGAGACTAGCGGGGGGCCTTACAATGAGCAGTTCTTC
TRBV20-1,11,TRBJ2-1,once,-,CSAPYRGEQFF,TGCAGTGCTCCCTATCGTGGTGAGCAGTTCTTC
TRBV10-1,11,TRBJ1-2,-,-,CASSDGLVKAF,TGCGCCAGCAGCGACGGACTTGTTAAGGCCTTC
TRBV7-8,19,TRBJ2-1,-,TRBD2,CASSLGPSGGAPVYNEQFF,TGTGCCAGCAGCTTAGGCCCTAGCGGGGGGGCTCCAGTTTACAATGAGCAGTTCTTC
TRBV4-1,13,TRBJ1-1,-,-,CASSQVGNTEAFF,TGCGCCAGCAGCCAAGTGGGAAACACTGAAGCTTTCTTT
TRBV7-9,18,TRBJ1-2,-,-,CASTSRRPETSANYGYTF,TGTGCCAGCACTTCCCGCCGACCAGAGACTTCAGCTAACTATGGCTACACCTTC
TRBV4-1,11,TRBJ2-3,-,-,CASTGTDTQYF,TGCGCCAGCACTGGGACAGATACGCAGTATTTT
TRBV7-6,15,TRBJ2-7,-,-,CASSPFTGASYEQYF,TGTGCCAGCAGCCCGTTTACGGGGGCGAGCTACGAGCAGTACTTC
TRBV7-2,14,TRBJ1-2,-,TRBD1,CASSLLEGAGGYTF,TGTGCCAGCAGCTTGCTGGAGGGGGCGGGGGGCTACACCTTC
TRBV7-8,15,TRBJ1-1,-,-,CASSLGKGMNTEAFF,TGTGCCAGCAGCTTAGGTAAAGGGATGAACACTGAAGCTTTCTTT
TRBV7-7,13,TRBJ2-5,-,-,CASSPGSQETQYF,TGTGCCAGCAGCCCCGGCAGCCAAGAGACCCAGTACTTC
TRBV4-2,14,TRBJ1-1,once,-,CASSGRDLYTEAFF,TGTGCCAGCAGCGGCCGGGACCTTTACACTGAAGCTTTCTTT
TRBV13,13,TRBJ2-7,-,-,CASSSNRVHEQYF,TGTGCCAGCAGCTCGAACAGGGTCCACGAGCAGTACTTC
TRBV5-1,14,TRBJ2-1,-,-,CASSLRVGYNEQFF,TGCGCCAGCAGCTTGCGGGTGGGCTACAATGAGCAGTTCTTC
TRBV7-8,16,TRBJ2-3,-,TRBD1,CASSHFPQGAVDTQYF,TGTGCCAGCAGCCATTTTCCGCAGGGGGCGGTAGATACGCAGTATTTT
TRBV9,18,TRBJ2-5,-,TRBD2,CASSVSWGVAGGQETQYF,TGTGCCAGCAGCGTTTCTTGGGGTGTAGCGGGGGGACAAGAGACCCAGTACTTC
TRBV4-1,14,TRBJ2-5,once,TRBD2,CASSREGKLETQYF,TGCGCCAGCAGCCGGGAGGGGAAATTGGAGACCCAGTACTTC
TRBV9,16,TRBJ2-7,once,TRBD1,CASSVGQGNGLNEQYF,TGTGCCAGCAGCGTTGGACAGGGAAACGGATTAAACGAGCAGTACTTC
TRBV21-1,15,TRBJ2-1,-,-,CASSTPSCSYNEQFF,TGTGCCAGCAGCACCCCTAGCTGCTCCTACAATGAGCAGTTCTTC
TRBV9,13,TRBJ1-1,-,-,CASSVVPNTEAFF,TGTGCCAGCAGCGTAGTCCCAAACACTGAAGCTTTCTTT
TRBV2,18,TRBJ1-5,-,TRBD1,CASTYYRDRPYSNQPQHF,TGTGCCAGCACATACTACCGGGACAGACCTTATAGCAATCAGCCCCAGCATTTT